The T cell receptor beta chain described here comes from a study of T cells in Graves' hyperthyroidism and ophthalmopathy. Used for diagnoses were clinical symptoms, serum thyroxine and TRAb, thyroid ultrasound and orbital computed tomography. In its sample, this clonotype was seen a few times. Authors of the study amplified TCR beta CDR3 regions from RNA transcripts. Using the HTBI primer set, a first-round RT-PCR was run on the TCR CDR3. TCRdb recomputed calls from the multiplex PCR reads with MiXCR, one row per CDR3 protein. The sample lists about 400,000 distinct CDR3 sequences; more than 14% were seen once. The J segment lost 15 bases and the V segment lost 1 base, leaving 10 bases of the junction unmatched. Germline V gene data show CDR1 as SGHVS and CDR2 as FNYEAQ. This CDR3 is built from 14 residues.

V gene TRBV7-6 combines with J gene TRBJ2-1; 9 bases align to TRBD2. The sequence came from a woman aged 30 to 39 with Graves' ophthalmopathy. The sample taken for sequencing was blood. This chain's CDR3 is CASSLVVAGAFRFF. The CDR3 bases are TGTGCCAGCAGCTTAGTGGTAGCGGGGGCGTTCAGGTTCTTC.